The clone carrying this T cell receptor beta chain was recorded many times. Its antigen is not known. Then a second PCR, running about 7 to 11 cycles, was carried out with a sample-barcoded 5' primer and a J-beta primer mix. From the 5' RACE reads, TCRdb called clonotypes with MiXCR, one entry per CDR3 protein. The repertoire has approximately 810,000 distinct CDR3 sequences, 29% of them found once; the top ten carry 17%. The sample originates from a study of blood T cells in healthy people across ages. Study outcomes and limitations: Naive T cell percentage showed a strong correlation with TCR beta diversity.

The sequence was collected from a woman aged 80 or over in good health. The material sequenced was blood.

CDR3 sequence: CASRNMVAATQGTQYF. CDR3 in DNA: TGTGCCAGCAGAAATATGGTGGCAGCCACTCAGGGTACCCAGTACTTC. The chain couples TRBV7-8 to TRBJ2-5, with D possibly being TRBD1 (5 bases). The CDR3 runs 16 residues. V lost 6 bases and J lost 8, with 25 bases in between. In germline, CDR1 is SGHVS, CDR2 FQNEAQ.